This T cell receptor (beta chain) was found in a study of cytomegalovirus exposure and HLA in healthy donors. Study findings and constraints: Apart from CMV serostatus, no immune exposure information was available. TCR association rates varied by HLA locus in a later analysis, with DRB1 highest and HLA-C lowest.

V was shortened by 4 bases and J by 0 bases, with 8 bases between the two germline ends. CDR3 length: 14 residues. CDR1 SGHRS and CDR2 YFSETQ come from the germline V gene. The PCR made use of 60 Vbeta and 13 Jbeta primers. Clones were sequenced by immunoSEQ multiplex PCR, and TCRdb holds only the in-frame ones, with some missing. Among 120,000 to 150,000 clones listed, 65% to 80% were seen once. This clone was seen a few times. Its target is not known. The chain employs TRBV5-1 and TRBJ2-1; a weak D match, TRBD2 (5 bases). The sequencing sample was made of PBMCs. The sequence came from a woman aged 45 to 65 in good health and CMV-seropositive. In DNA, the CDR3 is TGCGCCAGCAGCCCTGGGAGCTCCTACAATGAGCAGTTCTTC. Protein sequence: CASSPGSSYNEQFF.